The T cell receptor (beta chain) under discussion was sequenced for a study of OX40 agonist ivuxolimab in advanced cancers. About the full investigation: Ivuxolimab, which targeted the costimulatory receptor OX40 (CD134), was an agonistic, fully human IgG2 monoclonal antibody. A male proportion of roughly 80% and a mean age of approximately 62 years, ranging from 23 to 79, were recorded for the dose-escalation cohort. Patients were allowed to have had prior anti-PD-1, anti-PD-L1 or anti-CTLA-4 therapy, and more than 35% of the dose-escalation patients had been treated with checkpoint inhibitors. Among the approximately 50 dose-escalation patients, 19 had hepatocellular carcinoma, approximately 15 melanoma, 9 renal cell carcinoma and 9 head and neck cancer. The paper covers the monotherapy dose-escalation part of the phase I ivuxolimab trial, which included N ≈ 54 patients. Three dose-escalation patients achieved partial responses, one with hepatocellular carcinoma and two with cutaneous melanoma. Peripheral TCRbeta sequencing aimed to test whether ivuxolimab altered TCR sequence diversity and caused clonal T-cell expansion. Intravenous ivuxolimab was administered to patients every 2 weeks at six dose levels: 0.01, 0.1, 0.3, 1.5, 3 and 10 mg/kg. Overall study outcomes, separate from this receptor: Partial responders in the 0.1-3.0 mg/kg groups had among the lowest normalized peripheral clonal expansion, especially among CD8+ T cells. Which antigens the clonally expanded peripheral T cells were specific for was not determined. Low levels of normalized T-cell clonal expansion were also shown by some nonresponding patients. After ivuxolimab, expanded clones were on average more numerous among CD8+ T cells than among CD4+ T cells. At doses of 0.1 to 3.0 mg/kg, clonal expansion of both CD4+ and CD8+ blood T cells was observed from baseline to week 6.

The junction shows trimming of 1 base on V and 6 bases on J, and the gene matches do not reach 7 bases of it. From the germline V gene, CDR1 is SGDLS and CDR2 is YYNGEE. Measured from the cysteine to the phenylalanine, the CDR3 is 15 residues long. Kept here is only the CDR3 DNA, which spans 45 bases and is read in frame from base 1. Genomic DNA was extracted from sorted cells for sequencing of the TCRbeta CDR3 region. The immunoSEQ Assay was used to sequence the TCRbeta CDR3 regions. Imported from immuneACCESS, the table was reduced by TCRdb to in-frame sequences with V and J called. These copies leave out some clones; in studies compared against another copy, an unresolved V gene accounts for under half, and the cause of the remainder is not known. The sample table records roughly 90,000 clones; under 95% of these occur just once. 0.33% of the sample goes to the ten largest clones. Note on this clone: Its antigen is still unknown. The input lacks base qualities; no much larger clone sits a single base away.

Patients with a history of autoimmune disease or receiving systemic immunosuppression were excluded from the trial. In every dose cohort, peripheral blood was drawn for TCR sequencing at baseline, cycle 4 day 1, and cycle 7 day 1. Samples were obtained from an open-label, multicenter, first-in-human phase I dose-escalation trial of ivuxolimab. Adults with locally advanced or metastatic melanoma, renal cell, hepatocellular, or head and neck squamous cell carcinoma were enrolled in the trial. Before TCR sequencing, CD4+ T cells and CD8+ T cells were sorted from peripheral blood as separate populations.

The sequenced sample was CD4+ or CD8+ T cells sorted from blood, obtained in a trial of the OX40 agonist ivuxolimab. The receptor was isolated from an adult with an advanced solid tumor such as melanoma, head and neck, liver or kidney cancer. Recombination connected TRBV9 to TRBJ2-1; TRBD2 lines up with 7 middle nucleotides. The bases read TGTGCCAGCAGCGTAAGCGGGGACTCCGTCAATGAGCAGTTCTTC. This yields the protein CASSVSGDSVNEQFF.